A selection of T cell receptor beta chains follows, all from one sample in a study of blood T cell repertoires in COVID-19. The protocol was immunoSEQ multiplex PCR, while the TCRdb copy is restricted to in-frame clones and leaves out a portion. The sample has 200,000 to 250,000 clones; 70% to 90% are singletons. The sequencing input was peripheral blood. Source of these receptors: a woman in her 40s with acute or convalescent COVID-19. CDR3s include the opening cysteine and the closing phenylalanine or tryptophan. A D gene is named only where the DNA matches it firmly. The size field is filled for only some rows; it gives once, few, many or a size class.

-,TRBV7-9,TRBJ1-2,-,TGTGCCAGCAGCTCGGAATCCAGGGGCTACACCTTC,CASSSESRGYTF
TRBD1,TRBV15,TRBJ1-3,-,TGTGCCACCAGCAGAGGGGACAGGGGAGAGGGAAACACCATATATTTT,CATSRGDRGEGNTIYF
-,TRBV28,TRBJ1-1,-,TGTGCCAGCAGTTCTAGGAGGAGGGCTTTCTTT,CASSSRRRAFF
TRBD1,TRBV4-1,TRBJ1-5,-,TGCGCCAGCAGCGGGGACAGGGGGTTTCAGCCCCAGCATTTT,CASSGDRGFQPQHF
TRBD2,TRBV2,TRBJ2-1,-,TGTGCCAGCAGACTAGCGGGGGGGCCGGGAAATGAGCAGTTCTTC,CASRLAGGPGNEQFF
-,TRBV9,TRBJ2-1,-,TGTGCCAGCAGCGTTCGAGGAGTAAGCTCCTACAATGAGCAGTTCTTC,CASSVRGVSSYNEQFF
-,TRBV24-1,TRBJ1-1,-,TGTGCCACCAGTGATGCTGGACGGAGGGAAGCTTTCTTT,CATSDAGRREAFF
TRBD2,TRBV30,TRBJ2-1,-,TGTGCCTGGAGTGACGGAAGCGGGGGGTTGTATGAGCAGTTCTTC,CAWSDGSGGLYEQFF
-,TRBV7-2,TRBJ2-2,-,TGTGCCAGCAGCACTCTAGGGGTCTGGATCGGCGGGGAGCTGTTTTTT,CASSTLGVWIGGELFF
-,TRBV29-1,TRBJ1-3,-,TGCAGCGTCCCGGGAGGAGGAAACACCATATATTTT,CSVPGGGNTIYF
TRBD1,TRBV2,TRBJ1-1,-,TGTGCCAGCAAGGGGACAGGGGGAACTGAAGCTTTCTTT,CASKGTGGTEAFF
-,TRBV6-1,TRBJ1-5,-,TGTGCCAGCAGTGAACTGTTGGACAGAAGCAATCAGCCCCAGCATTTT,CASSELLDRSNQPQHF
-,TRBV6-6,TRBJ1-2,once,TGTGCCAGCAGCAACGGCCGCGGGGGGCACTATGGCTACACCTTC,CASSNGRGGHYGYTF
TRBD1,TRBV5-1,TRBJ1-2,once,TGCGCCAGCAGCCCGAGTGGCGACAGGGGTAATGGCTATGGCTACACCTTC,CASSPSGDRGNGYGYTF
-,TRBV19,TRBJ1-5,-,TGTGCCAGTAGTACCCTACAGGGTTATAGCAATCAGCCCCAGCATTTT,CASSTLQGYSNQPQHF
TRBD2,TRBV2,TRBJ2-1,-,TGTGCCAGCAGAGTCGGGACTACCCGGTACAATGAGCAGTTCTTC,CASRVGTTRYNEQFF
TRBD2,TRBV28,TRBJ2-1,-,TGTGCCAGCAGTTTAAGTCCGGGACTAGCGGGGAATGAGCAGTTCTTC,CASSLSPGLAGNEQFF
-,TRBV24-1,TRBJ1-5,-,TGTGCCACCAGTGATTCGGTTCACGAGAGCAATCAGCCCCAGCATTTT,CATSDSVHESNQPQHF
TRBD1,TRBV5-1,TRBJ2-1,-,TGCGCCAGCAGCCAGGGACAGAACAATGAGCAGTTCTTC,CASSQGQNNEQFF
-,TRBV12-3/TRBV12-4,TRBJ1-1,-,TGTGCCAGCAGTTTTCAGATTACTGAAGCTTTCTTT,CASSFQITEAFF
-,TRBV5-4,TRBJ1-1,-,TGTGCCAGCAGCTTAGACTTTAACACTGAAGCTTTCTTT,CASSLDFNTEAFF
-,TRBV10-3,TRBJ2-3,once,TGTGCCATCGGGGGGGGCGGAGACACAGATACGCAGTATTTT,CAIGGGGDTDTQYF
-,TRBV15,TRBJ1-3,-,TGTGCCACCAGCTACATCTCTGGAAACACCATATATTTT,CATSYISGNTIYF
-,TRBV2,TRBJ1-2,few,TGTGCCAGCAGGCCCGGGGGGGATCATGGCTACACCTTC,CASRPGGDHGYTF
TRBD2,TRBV11-1,TRBJ2-3,-,TGTGCCAGCAGCCCACGGGAGCGGGGGACCACAGATACGCAGTATTTT,CASSPRERGTTDTQYF
TRBD2,TRBV6-5,TRBJ2-1,-,TGTGCCAGCAGCCGACTAGCGGGGGCAGGGGATGAGCAGTTCTTC,CASSRLAGAGDEQFF
-,TRBV5-1,TRBJ1-2,few,TGCGCCAGCAGCAGTACAGAGAGCTATGGCTACACCTTC,CASSSTESYGYTF
-,TRBV5-1,TRBJ1-1,-,TGCGCCAGCGGTGGGGGGGGCAACACTGAAGCTTTCTTT,CASGGGGNTEAFF
TRBD1,TRBV11-2,TRBJ1-1,-,TGTGCCAGCAGCTTCAGCCCGGGACAGGGAGAAGCTTTCTTT,CASSFSPGQGEAFF
-,TRBV5-5,TRBJ2-2,-,TGTGCCAGCAGAAGGCAGGGGGGGAACACCGGGGAGCTGTTTTTT,CASRRQGGNTGELFF
TRBD1,TRBV30,TRBJ1-4,-,TGTGCCTGGGACGGGACAGGGACCCCCGAAAAACTGTTTTTT,CAWDGTGTPEKLFF
-,TRBV27,TRBJ1-2,few,TGTGCCAGCAGCCGATGGGGGGGAATGAATGGCTACACCTTC,CASSRWGGMNGYTF
-,TRBV19,TRBJ1-4,-,TGTGCCGGAGGGGAGGCCCGGGGGAGGAAACTGTTTTTT,CAGGEARGRKLFF
TRBD2,TRBV19,TRBJ2-3,-,TGTGCCAGTAGTACCCCACTAGCGGGGCCCACAGATACGCAGTATTTT,CASSTPLAGPTDTQYF
-,TRBV2,TRBJ1-1,-,TGTGCCAGCACCACCGACTGGCAACGGACTGAAGCTTTCTTT,CASTTDWQRTEAFF
-,TRBV11-2,TRBJ1-2,-,TGTGCCAGCAGCTCCGGACACGTATATGGCTACACCTTC,CASSSGHVYGYTF
-,TRBV5-1,TRBJ1-6,once,TGCGCCAGCAGCTTCCGGACCGGGACAACTAATTCACCCCTCCACTTT,CASSFRTGTTNSPLHF
TRBD2,TRBV9,TRBJ2-5,-,TGTGCCAGCAGCCCTCCGGGACTAGCGGGGGGAGAGACCCAGTACTTC,CASSPPGLAGGETQYF
-,TRBV19,TRBJ1-5,-,TGTGCCAGTAGTTACACCAACAGGGAGGGTCAGCCCCAGCATTTT,CASSYTNREGQPQHF
TRBD2,TRBV11-2,TRBJ2-1,many,TGTGCCAGCAGCGCCGGGACTAGCGGGGGGGCCGTGTACAATGAGCAGTTCTTC,CASSAGTSGGAVYNEQFF
-,TRBV2,TRBJ1-2,-,TGTGCCAGCAGTGACGAGCTTAACTATGGCTACACCTTC,CASSDELNYGYTF
-,TRBV6-2/TRBV6-3,TRBJ1-1,-,TGTGCCAGCAGCCATCGTCTAGTTGAAGCTTTCTTT,CASSHRLVEAFF
-,TRBV3-1/TRBV3-2,TRBJ1-1,-,TGTGCCAGCAGCCAACGTAGGGAGCGGTCTGAAGCTTTCTTT,CASSQRRERSEAFF
-,TRBV4-1,TRBJ2-1,once,TGCGCCAGCAGCCAAGAACCCGCTAGCTTCAATGTGAATGAGCAGTTCTTC,CASSQEPASFNVNEQFF
-,TRBV9,TRBJ2-2,-,TGTGCCAGCAGCGTGACCGGGAGCAACGCCGGGGAGCTGTTTTTT,CASSVTGSNAGELFF
TRBD1,TRBV6-1,TRBJ1-2,-,TGTGCCAGCAGGGACAGGGCCTATGGCTACACCTTC,CASRDRAYGYTF
-,TRBV12-5,TRBJ1-1,-,TGTGCTAGTGGTTTGAATCCTACGGTAATGTTGAACACTGAAGCTTTCTTT,CASGLNPTVMLNTEAFF
TRBD2,TRBV3-1/TRBV3-2,TRBJ2-5,-,TGTGCCAGCAGCCAAGATAGGCTAGCGGGGGGGATACGAGAGACCCAGTACTTC,CASSQDRLAGGIRETQYF
-,TRBV4-1,TRBJ1-1,-,TGCGCCAGCAGCCAACACCGCCTACAGATGAACACTGAAGCTTTCTTT,CASSQHRLQMNTEAFF
TRBD1,TRBV13,TRBJ1-1,-,TGTGCCAGCAGCTCGAGCAGGGGGAGCACTGAAGCTTTCTTT,CASSSSRGSTEAFF
-,TRBV10-3,TRBJ2-2,-,TGTGCCTCACAGGAAACTGCGAACACCGGGGAGCTGTTTTTT,CASQETANTGELFF
-,TRBV20-1,TRBJ1-2,-,TGCAGTGCTAGAAATCCAGGTGGCTACACCTTC,CSARNPGGYTF
-,TRBV10-3,TRBJ1-2,-,TGTGCCATCACGGCCGCGGGTATAAGCTATGGCTACACCTTC,CAITAAGISYGYTF
TRBD1,TRBV25-1,TRBJ1-1,-,TGTGCCAGCGAGGGGACAGGCGAGCCCGGGAGGACTGAAGCTTTCTTT,CASEGTGEPGRTEAFF
-,TRBV4-2,TRBJ1-1,-,TGTGCCAGCAGCCAAGAGGAAGGGGTATTTGGTGTTGAAGCTTTCTTT,CASSQEEGVFGVEAFF
TRBD1,TRBV9,TRBJ1-2,once,TGTGCCAGCAGCGCAGGACAGGGGGCTTATGGCTACACCTTC,CASSAGQGAYGYTF
-,TRBV9,TRBJ2-1,-,TGTGCCAGCAGCGATAGAGGTAGGACAAGGTTTGTAGATGAGCAGTTCTTC,CASSDRGRTRFVDEQFF
TRBD1,TRBV5-1,TRBJ2-2,-,TGCGCCAGCAGTTCCCGACCAGGGGGGAACACCGGGGAGCTGTTTTTT,CASSSRPGGNTGELFF
-,TRBV5-5,TRBJ2-2,-,TGTGCCAGCAGCTTTGCAGGAGGGGTCACCGGGGAGCTGTTTTTT,CASSFAGGVTGELFF
TRBD1,TRBV10-2,TRBJ1-6,-,TGCGCCAGCACCGACAGGGGAGGATCACCCCTCCACTTT,CASTDRGGSPLHF